This TCR beta chain was documented in a study of T-cell memory formation after mild COVID-19. Study conclusions and caveats: Cross-reactive memory seemingly joined, as some responding clones were found in pre-infection memory.

MiXCR, applied by TCRdb to the 5' RACE reads, yields one record per CDR3 protein. The table has fewer than 250,000 distinct CDR3 sequences, 10% to 13% seen once. Remarks on this clonotype: Its target is not known.

V gave up 7 bases and J gave up 1 base; unmatched junction bases: 6. In germline, CDR1 is LGHNT, CDR2 FRNRAP. This CDR3 comprises 14 residues. The V and J genes are TRBV12-5 and TRBJ1-1; 7 positions agree with TRBD1. This receptor was identified in a man younger than 30 who had mild COVID-19 (a few samples of this study predate the infection). Cell type and time point are not known. Sample: PBMCs or a T cell subset sorted from them (not recorded which). The CDR3 is CASAGTVENTEAFF. The CDR3 region has the DNA TGTGCTAGTGCCGGGACAGTGGAGAACACTGAAGCTTTCTTT.